The 28 T cell receptor beta chains presented below share a single source sample, sequenced in a study of CD8 T cells in ankylosing spondylitis. TCRdb passed the 5' RACE reads through MiXCR, listing each CDR3 protein once. The data hold about 300,000 distinct CDR3 sequences, with under 14% observed a single time. The specimen sequenced was blood, either unsorted or a sorted T cell fraction (not recorded which). These TCRs come from a female donor with ankylosing spondylitis or in good health (not recorded which).

As for this clonotype: At one boundary the junction diverges from the germline segment, which might be a read error. The chain employs TRBV5-1 and TRBJ2-7, with 13 bases that match TRBD2. Germline CDR1 and CDR2: SGHRS and YFSETQ. This CDR3 is 15 amino acids long. CDR3 sequence reads: CASSRTSGGPHEPYF. In nucleotides, the CDR3 is TGCGCCAGCAGCCGGACTAGCGGGGGACCCCACGAGCCGTACTTC. The variable domain in full, with the rest retrieved from reference TRBV5-1 and TRBJ2-7, is KAGVTQTPRYLIKTRGQQVTLSCSPISGHRSVSWYQQTPGQGLQFLFEYFSETQRNKGNFPGRFSGRQFSNSRSEMNVSTLELGDSALYLCASSRTSGGPHEPYFGPGTRLTVT.

The chain joins TRBV5-6 to TRBJ2-1, with D possibly being TRBD1 (6 bases). The CDR3 length is 15 residues. The V end lost 6 bases, the J end lost 1 base, and 14 bases lay between the germline ends. Germline V gene data show CDR1 as SGHDT and CDR2 as YYEEEE. The CDR3 nucleotides are TGTGCCAGCATCTCCAAGGGGGTTTCCTACAATGAGCAGTTCTTC. Translated: CASISKGVSYNEQFF.

This clonotype was found a few times. The chain combines TRBV11-2 with TRBJ2-7; TRBD2 matches at 15 bases. Trimming removed 3 bases from V and 2 bases from J; junction bases left unmatched: 11. In germline, CDR1 is SGHAT, CDR2 FQNNGV. This CDR3 spans 19 amino acids. CDR3 in DNA: TGTGCCAGCAGCTTCCAAGGGACTAGCGGGAGGACACTGCCCTACGAGCAGTACTTC. As protein: CASSFQGTSGRTLPYEQYF.

This clonotype has a count of ten or more. This chain joins TRBV11-2 and TRBJ2-1, with TRBD2 matching over 9 bases. The CDR3 covers 15 residues. The trim removed 1 base at V and 8 bases at J, leaving 6 bases unmatched. From germline, CDR1 is SGHAT and CDR2 FQNNGV. CDR3 region: CASSLGAGGGDEQFF. The CDR3 DNA sequence: TGTGCCAGCAGCTTAGGAGCGGGAGGAGGAGATGAGCAGTTCTTC.

The table lists this clonotype with many counts. V is TRBV24-1 and J is TRBJ2-7; 7 positions agree with TRBD1. Germline trimming cut 4 bases from V and 6 bases from J; bases unmatched to any gene: 8. Germline V gives CDR1 KGHDR, CDR2 SFDVKD. This CDR3 is built from 14 residues. CDR3 DNA sequence: TGTGCCACCAGTGAGGACAGGCCCCCTTTCGAGCAGTACTTC. Translated: CATSEDRPPFEQYF.

This clonotype was found many times. The chain employs TRBV29-1 and TRBJ2-2; the match to TRBD1 covers 11 bases. Germline-derived CDR1 and CDR2 are SQVTM and ANQGSEA. The ends lost 7 bases at V and 6 bases at J; junction bases unmatched: 4. The CDR3 is 13 residues long. CDR3 loop: CSARTGGSGELFF. The CDR3 bases are TGCAGCGCCCGGACAGGGGGCTCCGGGGAGCTGTTTTTT.

This clonotype was seen repeatedly, ten times or more. The chain recombines TRBV5-1 with TRBJ2-2; D is possibly TRBD1 (5 bases). CDR1 is SGHRS and CDR2 is YFSETQ in the germline V gene. V shed 4 bases and J shed 1 base, with 8 bases lying between them. The length of the CDR3 is 14 residues. The CDR3 sequence: CASSAGLNTGELFF. CDR3 nucleotides: TGCGCCAGCAGCGCAGGGCTGAACACCGGGGAGCTGTTTTTT.

This clonotype occurred a few times. The rearrangement uses TRBV5-1 and TRBJ2-3, with 12 positions matching TRBD2. The J segment lost 0 bases and the V segment lost 2 bases, leaving 4 bases of the junction unmatched. Germline CDR1 reads SGHRS; CDR2 reads YFSETQ. This CDR3 is 17 amino acids long. CDR3 nucleotides: TGCGCCAGCAGCTTTCGCGGACTAGCGGGGAGCACAGATACGCAGTATTTT. It translates to CASSFRGLAGSTDTQYF.

This chain links TRBV19 with TRBJ2-1; D unresolved. The V gene lost 6 bases and the J gene lost 7 bases, with 19 bases spanning the gap. There are 15 residues in the CDR3. Germline V gene data show CDR1 as LNHDA and CDR2 as SQIVND (reference sequence). DNA of the CDR3: TGTGCCAGTAGAATAAGCGTCCTATTGGGAAATGAGCAGTTCTTC. It yields the protein CASRISVLLGNEQFF.

This clonotype was detected a few times. The chain links TRBV11-2 to TRBJ2-7; 9 nucleotides match TRBD1. This CDR3 has 13 residues. Looked up from germline, CDR1 is SGHAT and CDR2 is FQNNGV. V gave up 5 bases and J gave up 6 bases; unmatched junction bases: 5. This CDR3 reads CASSLGTGIEQYF. The CDR3 nucleotides read TGTGCCAGCAGCCTCGGGACAGGGATCGAGCAGTACTTC.

This clonotype was counted between two and nine times. V and J are TRBV2 and TRBJ2-1; perhaps TRBD2 as D (6 bases). V lost 9 bases, J lost 0 bases, and 12 bases lay in between. Germline V gene lookup returns CDR1 SNHLY and CDR2 FYNNEI. This CDR3 comprises 14 residues. This chain's CDR3 is CASWEASSYNEQFF. The CDR3 region has the DNA TGTGCCAGTTGGGAGGCCAGCTCCTACAATGAGCAGTTCTTC.

This clonotype showed up many times. V gene TRBV5-1 combines with J gene TRBJ2-3, with 8 bases identical to TRBD2. Unmatched junction bases numbered 11, after V lost 4 bases and J lost 7 bases. Germline CDR1 SGHRS, CDR2 YFSETQ. This CDR3 region has 15 residues. The CDR3 reads CASSPSWSGGNTQYF. Written as DNA, the CDR3 is TGCGCCAGCAGCCCGTCTTGGAGCGGGGGAAATACGCAGTATTTT. The variable domain in full, with the rest retrieved from reference TRBV5-1 and TRBJ2-3, is KAGVTQTPRYLIKTRGQQVTLSCSPISGHRSVSWYQQTPGQGLQFLFEYFSETQRNKGNFPGRFSGRQFSNSRSEMNVSTLELGDSALYLCASSPSWSGGNTQYFGPGTRLTVL.

Many counts were recorded for this clonotype. The genes are TRBV10-3 and TRBJ1-2; D possibly corresponds to TRBD1 (6 bases). This CDR3 spans 12 amino acids. The germline V gene has CDR1 ENHRY and CDR2 SYGVKD. The V end was cut by 10 bases, the J end by 4 bases, with 13 bases between. The CDR3 DNA reads as TGTGCCAGCCACAGGGAAGGCTATGGCTACACCTTC. Its translation is CASHREGYGYTF.

Regarding this clonotype: With a much larger clone just one base away, this may be a read error. CDR3 sequence (DNA): TGTGCCAGCAGGCCCACAGGGGGAGACGTCCAGCCCCAGCATTTT. Translating gives CASRPTGGDVQPQHF. The genes are TRBV12-3 or TRBV12-4 and TRBJ1-5, with 8 bases lining up with TRBD1. This CDR3 is 15 amino acids long. V shed 6 bases and J 7 bases; nucleotides not matched to a gene: 11.

This clonotype was observed at least ten times. The genes are TRBV24-1 and TRBJ2-3, with 7 bases aligning to TRBD1. The trim removed 2 bases at V and 5 bases at J, leaving 9 bases unmatched. CDR1 is KGHDR, CDR2 SFDVKD, per germline. This CDR3 region has 16 residues. CDR3 sequence reads: CATSDSVTGRVDTQYF. The DNA of the CDR3 is TGTGCCACCAGTGATTCCGTGACAGGGAGAGTAGATACGCAGTATTTT.

The CDR3 sequence is CASSLEGGWAGYVYEQYF. CDR3 coding DNA: TGTGCCAGCAGCTTAGAGGGAGGTTGGGCCGGGTACGTCTACGAGCAGTACTTC. The chain links TRBV11-2 to TRBJ2-7; perhaps TRBD2 as D (6 bases). Germline loops: CDR1 SGHAT, CDR2 FQNNGV. The CDR3 runs to 18 residues. V was shortened by 0 bases and J by 3 bases, with 21 bases between the two germline ends.

This clonotype has a handful of counts. The rearrangement joins TRBV7-6 to TRBJ1-1, with D possibly being TRBD1 (5 bases). CDR1 and CDR2 from the germline V gene are SGHVS and FNYEAQ. Trimming removed 0 bases at V and 6 bases at J, with 8 bases between. This CDR3 contains 13 residues. The CDR3 DNA reads TGTGCCAGCAGCTTAGCTCGACAGTCTGAAGCTTTCTTT. This sequence encodes CASSLARQSEAFF.

The chain couples TRBV7-9 to TRBJ1-4; D might be TRBD1 (6 bases). Germline CDR1 reads SEHNR; CDR2 reads FQNEAQ (reference sequence). V lost 4 bases and J 6 bases, leaving 18 bases between the germline ends. The CDR3 is 16 amino acids. The CDR3 sequence: CASSWTTGKSDEKLFF. Written as DNA, the CDR3 is TGTGCCAGCAGCTGGACAACAGGGAAAAGTGATGAAAAACTGTTTTTT.

This clonotype was detected many times. The rearrangement links TRBV27 to TRBJ1-2; no firm D call. V was trimmed by 0 bases and J by 6 bases, leaving 11 bases between them. CDR3 size: 14 residues. Germline V gene sequence: CDR1 MNHEY, CDR2 SMNVEV (reference sequence). The chain's CDR3 is CASSLSWTLNGYTF. The CDR3 DNA follows: TGTGCCAGCAGTTTATCTTGGACCCTCAATGGCTACACCTTC.

This clonotype has at least ten counts. This sequence joins TRBV20-1 and TRBJ2-7; no firm D call. The CDR3 consists of 13 residues. V shed 5 bases and J shed 5 bases, with 16 bases lying between them. The germline gives CDR1 DFQATT, CDR2 SNEGSKA (reference sequence). As DNA, the CDR3 is TGCAGTGCTGACGGCACCGCTCAGCACGAGCAGTACTTC. This codes for CSADGTAQHEQYF.

This clonotype appeared a few times. The chain recombines TRBV5-1 with TRBJ2-5; D is tentatively TRBD1 or TRBD2 (6 bases each). Trimming pared 4 bases from V and 1 base from J, leaving 17 bases between. Looked up from germline, CDR1 is SGHRS and CDR2 is YFSETQ. The CDR3 is 16 residues long. As DNA, the CDR3 is TGCGCCAGCAGCCCGGATCAACAGGGAGGCCAAGAGACCCAGTACTTC. Its protein product is CASSPDQQGGQETQYF.

With regard to this clonotype: A much larger clone is a single base away; this may be a read error. The chain uses TRBV27 and TRBJ1-6; D perhaps matches TRBD1 (5 bases). V lost 7 bases and J 6 bases, leaving 16 bases between the germline ends. The germline CDR1 and CDR2 sequences are MNHEY and SMNVEV (reference sequence). This CDR3 is built from 15 residues. The CDR3 is CASNPWGRGNSPLHF. In nucleotides, the CDR3 is TGTGCCAGCAATCCCTGGGGAAGGGGTAATTCACCCCTCCACTTT.

This clonotype was found a few times. The chain has TRBV27 and TRBJ1-2; tentative D call: TRBD1 (5 bases). V was clipped by 6 bases and J by 3 bases, with 14 bases between them. Germline lookup yields CDR1 MNHEY and CDR2 SMNVEV (reference sequence). CDR3 length equals 14 residues. Here the CDR3 DNA reads TGTGCCAGCAGATCCGGGACGGAGTACTATGGCTACACCTTC. Its protein product is CASRSGTEYYGYTF.

This clonotype was seen many times. V gene TRBV20-1 combines with J gene TRBJ2-3; a possible D gene is TRBD1 (6 bases). With 4 bases removed from V and 5 bases from J, the gap between germline ends came to 13 bases. CDR1 is DFQATT and CDR2 is SNEGSKA in the germline V gene (reference sequence). The CDR3 sequence is 13 residues long. The DNA for the CDR3 is TGCAGTGCTAACAACCAAGGGGGAGATACGCAGTATTTT. Translating gives CSANNQGGDTQYF.

Ten or more counts support this clonotype. In nucleotides, the CDR3 is TGCAGTGCTTTATACAGTATGAACACTGAAGCTTTCTTT. Translating it yields CSALYSMNTEAFF. The chain employs TRBV20-1 and TRBJ1-1; D not certain. Trimming removed 5 bases from V and 0 bases from J, with 10 bases in between. The CDR3 has 13 residues. Germline CDR1 DFQATT, CDR2 SNEGSKA (reference sequence).

This clonotype has a count of ten or more. This chain joins TRBV20-1 and TRBJ2-2, with D perhaps being TRBD1 or TRBD2 (5 bases each). The length of the CDR3 is 13 residues. V lost 6 bases and J lost 7, with 15 bases in between. The germline V gene has CDR1 DFQATT and CDR2 SNEGSKA (reference sequence). CDR3 protein: CSANWGSHGELFF. The CDR3 bases are TGCAGTGCAAATTGGGGGTCCCACGGGGAGCTGTTTTTT.

This clonotype was counted a few times. The chain recombines TRBV20-1 with TRBJ2-5, with no clear D. There are 11 residues in the CDR3. Germline-derived CDR1 and CDR2 are DFQATT and SNEGSKA (reference sequence). Trimming shortened V by 7 bases and J by 5 bases, and 11 bases separated the two germline ends. The CDR3 DNA reads as TGCAGTGTATATAAAAGCGAGACCCAGTACTTC. This sequence encodes CSVYKSETQYF.

This clonotype was counted many times. The V call is TRBV10-3, the J call TRBJ2-1, with a weak D call TRBD2 (7 bases). CDR1 ENHRY and CDR2 SYGVKD come from the germline V gene. V lost 9 bases and J lost 5, with 17 bases in between. CDR3 length: 14 amino acids. The DNA of the CDR3 is TGTGCCATGGGCCGGGCGGGGGCTAACAATGAGCAGTTCTTC. Residues: CAMGRAGANNEQFF.